Each of the 22 T cell receptor beta chains below was sequenced from the same sample in a study of T cells expressing NK-cell markers. From the 5' RACE reads, TCRdb lists one entry per CDR3 protein and no DNA. Here the sample table reports about 460,000 distinct CDR3 sequences. Sequencing used blood T cells: a sorted CD56 or NKG2C T cell subset, CD4+ or CD8+ T cells, or bulk PBMC T cells (not recorded which). The receptors here all came from a woman aged 50 to 60 in good health.

The chain couples TRBV12-3 or TRBV12-4 to TRBJ1-2; TCRdb returns TRBD1, unconfirmable since there is no DNA. CDR3 length: 12 amino acids. CDR3 amino acids: CASSLQGRGYTF.

This chain connects TRBV12-3 or TRBV12-4 to TRBJ2-1; checking the TCRdb D call of TRBD1 is not possible without DNA. The CDR3 covers 16 residues. CDR3 sequence reads: CASSPSSPTGTRQLFF.

The V gene is TRBV27, the J gene TRBJ2-7; TCRdb's D call, TRBD2, is unchecked because there is no DNA. Germline V gene sequence: CDR1 MNHEY, CDR2 SMNVEV (reference sequence). This CDR3 is 16 amino acids long. The CDR3 protein is CASSLSNPAGGYEQYF.

This sequence joins TRBV5-1 and TRBJ2-1. Germline V gene data show CDR1 as SGHRS and CDR2 as YFSETQ. This CDR3 contains 17 residues. CDR3: CASSLFVGGGPDNEQFF.

The V and J genes are TRBV12-5 and TRBJ2-3; TCRdb calls TRBD1, which cannot be checked without DNA. This CDR3 is built from 14 residues. Germline assignment: CDR1 LGHNT and CDR2 FRNRAP. The CDR3 loop reads CASATRGSTDTQYF. Using reference TRBV12-5 and TRBJ2-3 for the parts outside the CDR3, the full variable domain is DARVTQTPRHKVTEMGQEVTMRCQPILGHNTVFWYRQTMMQGLELLAYFRNRAPLDDSGMPKDRFSAEMPDATLATLKIQPSEPRDSAVYFCASATRGSTDTQYFGPGTRLTVL.

The genes are TRBV19 and TRBJ2-3; the D call from TCRdb, TRBD2, cannot be confirmed without DNA. In germline, CDR1 is LNHDA, CDR2 SQIVND (reference sequence). The CDR3 consists of 18 residues. CDR3 residues: CASSMLPPVAGRTDTQYF.

The chain recombines TRBV5-1 with TRBJ1-1; TCRdb's D call of TRBD1 is untestable without DNA. The germline gives CDR1 SGHRS, CDR2 YFSETQ. The CDR3 totals 15 residues. CDR3 sequence reads: CASSSPQGMNTEAFF.

CDR3: CASSEVGGGPGETQYF. The chain carries TRBV2 and TRBJ2-5; the D call of TRBD2 rests on TCRdb alone, since no DNA is present to check it. CDR3 length: 16 amino acids. Germline V gene data show CDR1 as SNHLY and CDR2 as FYNNEI.

The gene calls are TRBV10-2 and TRBJ2-7; TCRdb names TRBD1, which stays unverified in the absence of DNA. The germline V gene encodes CDR1 WSHSY and CDR2 SAAADI. The CDR3 is 13 residues long. The CDR3 protein is CASSELGPYEQYF.

The V and J genes are TRBV12-5 and TRBJ2-4; the D call of TRBD1 rests on TCRdb alone, since no DNA is present to check it. CDR3 length equals 18 residues. In germline, CDR1 is LGHNT, CDR2 FRNRAP. The CDR3 protein is CASGFSLMLLSAKNIQYF.

The J gene is TRBJ2-2, the V gene TRBV4-1. This CDR3 comprises 16 residues. Germline loops: CDR1 MGHRA, CDR2 YSYEKL. The CDR3 loop is CASSQGFGTNTGELFF.

The CDR3 loop reads CASSYSNEQYF. The V gene is TRBV6-5, the J gene TRBJ2-7. The CDR3 totals 11 residues. CDR1 is MNHEY and CDR2 is SVGAGI in the germline V gene.

The rearrangement links TRBV7-2 to TRBJ1-2; the TCRdb D gene call, TRBD1, has no DNA to confirm it. The CDR3 covers 15 residues. CDR1 and CDR2 from the germline V gene are SGHTA and FQGNSA. CDR3 region: CASSFGGQTNYGYTF.

The rearrangement uses TRBV20-1 and TRBJ2-2; TCRdb proposes TRBD2, but this gene call is untestable without DNA. Germline CDR1 and CDR2: DFQATT and SNEGSKA (reference sequence). This CDR3 has 15 amino acids. CDR3 loop: CSARRLAGDVGELFF.

The chain joins TRBV5-1 to TRBJ2-1; TCRdb selects TRBD2, and the lack of DNA leaves this call unchecked. Germline-derived CDR1 and CDR2 are SGHRS and YFSETQ. The CDR3 is 15 amino acids. The CDR3 loop is CASSLGSGSRHEQFF.

The V call is TRBV24-1, the J call TRBJ2-2; TCRdb reports TRBD1, a call that lacks DNA to check it against. The CDR3 sequence is 17 residues long. Germline CDR1 and CDR2: KGHDR and SFDVKD. This CDR3 reads CATSDLGQGSSAGELFF.

The chain has TRBV12-3 or TRBV12-4 and TRBJ1-1. CDR3 length equals 12 residues. The CDR3 is CASKPPLTEAFF.

The CDR3 loop is CASSLFGQGKVEQYF. The V and J genes are TRBV5-5 and TRBJ2-7; the TCRdb D gene call, TRBD1, has no DNA to confirm it. From germline, CDR1 is SGHKS and CDR2 YYEKEE (reference sequence). The CDR3 runs to 15 residues.

This chain connects TRBV24-1 to TRBJ2-3; there is no DNA to check the TCRdb D call of TRBD1. The CDR3 sequence is 15 residues long. Germline V gene data show CDR1 as KGHDR and CDR2 as SFDVKD. The CDR3: CATSEVVTGQDTQYF.

This sequence joins TRBV2 and TRBJ1-5. Germline V gene data show CDR1 as SNHLY and CDR2 as FYNNEI. This CDR3 region has 15 residues. CDR3 in amino acids: CASSEAGVSNQPQHF. Supplemented by reference TRBV2 and TRBJ1-5, the full variable domain reads EPEVTQTPSHQVTQMGQEVILRCVPISNHLYFYWYRQILGQKVEFLVSFYNNEISEKSEIFDDQFSVERPDGSNFTLKIRSTKLEDSAMYFCASSEAGVSNQPQHFGDGTRLSIL.

The chain couples TRBV30 to TRBJ2-7. The CDR3 extends over 14 amino acids. From germline, CDR1 is GTSNPN and CDR2 SVGIG (reference sequence). CDR3 in amino acids: CAWSVLLWKGEQYF.

V gene TRBV24-1 combines with J gene TRBJ2-3. The CDR3 totals 14 residues. CDR1 KGHDR and CDR2 SFDVKD come from the germline V gene. CDR3: CATSDKVVTDTQYF.